This entry lists 8 T cell receptor beta chains sequenced from one sample in a study of blood T cell repertoires in COVID-19. Repertoires were generated with immunoSEQ multiplex PCR, while TCRdb's copy carries only in-frame clones and drops some. The sample includes about 370,000 clones, over 75% of them seen just once. Material for sequencing was peripheral blood. These receptor sequences come from a woman in her thirties with COVID-19, enrolled during active disease.

The CDR3 loop reads CASSIRPDRPPNTEAFF. DNA of the CDR3: TGTGCCAGTAGTATCCGACCCGACAGGCCCCCGAACACTGAAGCTTTCTTT. The chain combines TRBV19 with TRBJ1-1; D is possibly TRBD1 (6 bases). Trimming pared 3 bases from V and 1 base from J, leaving 18 bases between. There are 17 residues in the CDR3. Per germline, CDR1 LNHDA and CDR2 SQIVND (reference sequence).

This clone was recorded once. The chain has TRBV19 and TRBJ2-5; D may be TRBD1 (5 bases). V shed 4 bases and J shed 0 bases, with 6 bases lying between them. Germline assignment: CDR1 LNHDA and CDR2 SQIVND (reference sequence). The CDR3 has 13 amino acids. The CDR3 region is CASSRQHQETQYF. The DNA for the CDR3 is TGTGCCAGTAGTAGACAGCACCAAGAGACCCAGTACTTC.

This clone came up once. The chain is built from TRBV30 and TRBJ2-5; tentatively, D is TRBD1 (5 bases). Germline CDR1 and CDR2: GTSNPN and SVGIG (reference sequence). The CDR3 has 13 amino acids. V was cut by 4 bases and J by 5 bases, with 14 bases left in between. The CDR3 DNA follows: TGTGCCTGGAACAACAGGTTTGGGGAGACCCAGTACTTC. Amino acids: CAWNNRFGETQYF.

This chain links TRBV5-3 with TRBJ2-3, with 11 bases identical to TRBD2. TRBV5-3 falls under the ORF class, with uncertain function. J was trimmed by 4 bases and V by 4 bases; bases with no gene match: 14. CDR3 length: 18 amino acids. The CDR3 bases are TGTGCCAGAAGCCTAGGGACTAGCGGATGGAGTGAGGCAGATACGCAGTATTTT. The encoded protein is CARSLGTSGWSEADTQYF.

V usage is TRBV18 and J usage is TRBJ2-1; tentatively, D is TRBD2 (6 bases). Looked up from germline, CDR1 is KGHSH and CDR2 is LQKENI. The germline V and J ends were trimmed by 3 bases and 0 bases, with 15 bases remaining between them. The CDR3 runs to 17 residues. This CDR3 reads CASSPVRDFSSYNEQFF. The CDR3 DNA follows: TGTGCCAGCTCACCCGTTCGGGACTTCAGCTCCTACAATGAGCAGTTCTTC.

The chain couples TRBV18 to TRBJ2-7; 12 bases match TRBD2. From germline, CDR1 is KGHSH and CDR2 LQKENI. The CDR3 contains 17 residues. With V trimmed by 3 bases and J by 3 bases, 9 bases remained unmatched. The CDR3: CASSPTSGLAGNYEQYF. For the CDR3, the DNA is TGTGCCAGCTCACCTACGTCAGGACTAGCGGGGAACTACGAGCAGTACTTC.

As DNA, the CDR3 is TGTGCCAGCAGCCCATGGGGTACAGGGGCCGGGGAGCTGTTTTTT. This encodes CASSPWGTGAGELFF. The chain employs TRBV7-9 and TRBJ2-2, with TRBD1 matching 7 bases. After removal of 5 bases from V and 6 bases from J, the junction contained 9 bases not matched to a gene. The CDR3 runs to 15 residues. Per germline, CDR1 SEHNR and CDR2 FQNEAQ (reference sequence).

The chain carries TRBV5-1 and TRBJ2-3; 12 positions match TRBD2. With V trimmed by 4 bases and J by 0 bases, 3 bases remained unmatched. Per the germline V gene, CDR1 is SGHRS and CDR2 is YFSETQ. This CDR3 comprises 16 residues. DNA of the CDR3: TGCGCCAGCAGCGCCGGGACTAGCGGGAGCACAGATACGCAGTATTTT. As protein: CASSAGTSGSTDTQYF.